The 29 T cell receptor beta chains below all came from one sample that was sequenced in a study of T cell responses to AZD1222 COVID-19 vaccine. Some clones are missing from TCRdb's copy, which holds only in-frame ones; the method was immunoSEQ multiplex PCR. This sample has about 140,000 clones, with roughly 92% found just once. This specimen consisted of peripheral blood, obtained on day 0 of AZD1222 vaccination. The receptors stem from an adult in good health.

The rearrangement links TRBV7-3 to TRBJ2-1, with 14 bases that match TRBD2. The germline V gene has CDR1 SGHTA and CDR2 FQGTGA. V trimming: 1 base; J trimming: 0 bases; junction bases outside the gene matches: 8. The length of the CDR3 is 20 residues. The CDR3 DNA follows: TGTGCCAGCAGCTTAAGGGGGACTAGCGGGAGCTCCGGCTCCTACAATGAGCAGTTCTTC. Its protein product is CASSLRGTSGSSGSYNEQFF.

The chain has TRBV4-1 and TRBJ2-7; D uncertain. The V end was cut by 4 bases, the J end by 1 base, with 11 bases between. Germline CDR1 and CDR2: MGHRA and YSYEKL. The CDR3 contains 14 residues. This chain's CDR3 is CASSLGLRSYEQYF. The CDR3 DNA follows: TGCGCCAGCAGCCTCGGGTTGCGGTCCTACGAGCAGTACTTC.

The CDR3 DNA sequence: TGCGCCAGCAGCTTTAGGGGACAGGGGGTCGGCTACACCTTC. This encodes CASSFRGQGVGYTF. V is TRBV5-1 and J is TRBJ1-2, with TRBD1 matching over 11 bases. The germline CDR1 and CDR2 sequences are SGHRS and YFSETQ. V gave up 2 bases and J gave up 8 bases; unmatched junction bases: 5. This CDR3 is built from 14 residues. Full variable domain (remainder filled in from reference TRBV5-1 and TRBJ1-2): KAGVTQTPRYLIKTRGQQVTLSCSPISGHRSVSWYQQTPGQGLQFLFEYFSETQRNKGNFPGRFSGRQFSNSRSEMNVSTLELGDSALYLCASSFRGQGVGYTFGSGTRLTVV.

This chain connects TRBV5-4 to TRBJ1-2; D possibly corresponds to TRBD1 (5 bases). V was clipped by 4 bases and J by 5 bases, with 15 bases between them. CDR3 length: 14 residues. From germline, CDR1 is SGHNT and CDR2 YYREEE (reference sequence). The CDR3 sequence: CASSIGGGGYGYTF. DNA for the CDR3: TGTGCCAGCAGCATCGGGGGAGGAGGGTATGGCTACACCTTC.

This clone was counted once. J is TRBJ1-2 and V is TRBV6-6; a weak D match, TRBD1 (6 bases). V lost 4 bases, J lost 8 bases, and 11 bases lay in between. The CDR3 is 12 amino acids. Per germline, CDR1 MNHNY and CDR2 SVGAGI (reference sequence). The CDR3 DNA follows: TGTGCCAGCAGTTTAGGGGGAGAAGGCTACACCTTC. It translates to CASSLGGEGYTF.

The rearrangement uses TRBV3-1 (or the pseudogene TRBV3-2) and TRBJ1-3, with TRBD1 matching over 8 bases. CDR1 and CDR2 from the germline V gene are LGHDT and YNNKEL (reference sequence). This CDR3 comprises 16 residues. Trimming at V came to 3 bases and at J to 2 bases, leaving 6 bases not matched to a gene. The CDR3 region is CASSHGQGGTGNTIYF. In DNA form, the CDR3 reads TGTGCCAGCAGCCATGGACAGGGTGGTACTGGAAACACCATATATTTT.

This chain uses TRBV2 with TRBJ2-7, with D perhaps matching TRBD1 (6 bases). The CDR3 has 13 amino acids. CDR1 is SNHLY and CDR2 is FYNNEI in the germline V gene. V shed 7 bases and J shed 3 bases, with 13 bases lying between them. The DNA for the CDR3 is TGTGCCAGCATGTTGACAGGAAACTACGAGCAGTACTTC. It specifies CASMLTGNYEQYF.

The V gene is TRBV6-1, the J gene TRBJ1-6; D remains unclear. The CDR3 consists of 16 residues. Germline CDR1 reads MNHNS; CDR2 reads SASEGT. V shed 0 bases and J shed 8 bases, with 14 bases lying between them. The CDR3 DNA reads as TGTGCCAGCAGTGAAGCGTCCGGCGGGCCGTATTCACCCCTCCACTTT. It specifies CASSEASGGPYSPLHF.

This clone was observed a single time. V gene TRBV7-3 combines with J gene TRBJ2-2; D is unresolved. V was trimmed by 1 base and J by 0 bases, leaving 9 bases between them. Germline-derived CDR1 and CDR2 are SGHTA and FQGTGA. The CDR3 has 16 amino acids. CDR3 amino acids: CASSLNAGPNTGELFF. The CDR3 nucleotides are TGTGCCAGCAGCTTAAATGCCGGGCCGAACACCGGGGAGCTGTTTTTT.

The chain couples TRBV7-9 to TRBJ2-7; 7 bases are shared with TRBD2. The V gene's germline CDR1 is SEHNR and CDR2 FQNEAQ (reference sequence). The CDR3 loop spans 12 amino acids. Here the CDR3 DNA reads TGTGCGTACGCGGGGACGGGGGGCGAGCAGTACTTC. This codes for CAYAGTGGEQYF.

The CDR3 DNA follows: TGTGCCAGCAGTTACTCGACCAGACCAGGTGAAAAACTGTTTTTT. It encodes CASSYSTRPGEKLFF. The genes are TRBV6-5 and TRBJ1-4, with D hard to call. V shed 0 bases and J shed 7 bases, with 12 bases lying between them. The CDR3 has 15 residues. Germline CDR1 is MNHEY and CDR2 is SVGAGI.

The chain recombines TRBV28 with TRBJ2-7; TRBD1 is a possible D gene (6 bases). Trimming pared 8 bases from V and 3 bases from J, leaving 17 bases between. The CDR3 length is 14 residues. Germline CDR1 reads MDHEN; CDR2 reads SYDVKM. The CDR3 sequence is CASARTSDSYEQYF. The CDR3 DNA is TGTGCCAGCGCCCGGACGTCGGACAGCTACGAGCAGTACTTC.

The rearrangement joins TRBV5-6 to TRBJ1-1; D ambiguous. The CDR3 is 15 amino acids. Germline V gene sequence: CDR1 SGHDT, CDR2 YYEEEE. The germline V and J ends were trimmed by 0 bases and 0 bases, with 9 bases remaining between them. This CDR3 reads CASSLAGGLNTEAFF. The CDR3 nucleotides read TGTGCCAGCAGCTTGGCCGGAGGCCTGAACACTGAAGCTTTCTTT.

The chain links TRBV28 to TRBJ2-7, with D possibly matching TRBD1 (5 bases). The V gene's germline CDR1 is MDHEN and CDR2 SYDVKM. The length of the CDR3 is 12 residues. The V end lost 3 bases, the J end lost 3 bases, and 6 bases lay between the germline ends. DNA of the CDR3: TGTGCCAGCAGTTTCCAGGGCTACGAGCAGTACTTC. Protein: CASSFQGYEQYF.

This chain uses TRBV6-5 with TRBJ2-3, with TRBD2 matching 12 bases. V was clipped by 6 bases and J by 4 bases; unmatched bases: 5. Germline V gives CDR1 MNHEY, CDR2 SVGAGI. CDR3 size: 15 residues. CDR3 sequence: CASSKLAGGPDTQYF. The CDR3 DNA is TGTGCCAGCAGCAAACTAGCGGGAGGTCCAGATACGCAGTATTTT.

CDR3 nucleotide sequence: TGCGCCAGCAGACCAGGACCCTCTAATGAAAAACTGTTTTTT. Its protein product is CASRPGPSNEKLFF. The V call is TRBV5-1, the J call TRBJ1-4; D is uncertain. This CDR3 has 14 residues. CDR1 and CDR2 from the germline V gene are SGHRS and YFSETQ. Trimming took off 5 bases at V and 3 bases at J, with 11 bases between the two ends.

In this sample, this clone turned up once. The chain links TRBV10-3 to TRBJ2-1; TRBD2 agrees at 9 bases. Per the germline V gene, CDR1 is ENHRY and CDR2 is SYGVKD. This CDR3 comprises 15 residues. Unmatched junction bases numbered 7, after V lost 4 bases and J lost 6 bases. CDR3 nucleotides: TGTGCCATCAGTGGAAGCGGGAGGCACCTCAATGAGCAGTTCTTC. It encodes CAISGSGRHLNEQFF.

CDR3 residues: CASSDGGDGEICEQYF. CDR3 DNA: TGTGCCAGCAGTGATGGAGGGGACGGGGAAATATGCGAGCAGTACTTC. The V call is TRBV25-1, the J call TRBJ2-7, with a possible D match to TRBD2 (6 bases). Germline CDR1 reads MGHDK; CDR2 reads SYGVNS. V was shortened by 3 bases and J by 6 bases, with 21 bases between the two germline ends. The CDR3 totals 16 residues.

The sample holds one count of this clone. The rearrangement joins TRBV6-5 to TRBJ1-5; weak D call: TRBD1 (5 bases). The V gene's germline CDR1 is MNHEY and CDR2 SVGAGI. Trimming removed 6 bases at V and 4 bases at J, with 16 bases between. The CDR3 has 15 amino acids. The DNA of the CDR3 is TGTGCCAGCAGACGGGACCCCTTCCAGAATCAGCCCCAGCATTTT. It yields the protein CASRRDPFQNQPQHF.

The chain joins TRBV19 to TRBJ1-5; D call uncertain. This CDR3 comprises 15 residues. V was trimmed by 3 bases and J by 0 bases, leaving 9 bases between them. Germline CDR1 LNHDA, CDR2 SQIVND (reference sequence). The CDR3 spells CASSMAVDSNQPQHF. CDR3 DNA sequence: TGTGCCAGTAGTATGGCGGTTGATAGCAATCAGCCCCAGCATTTT.

The V call is TRBV5-1, the J call TRBJ2-7; a weak D match, TRBD2 (6 bases). From germline, CDR1 is SGHRS and CDR2 YFSETQ. Deletions cut 4 bases from V and 2 bases from J, with 10 bases between. The CDR3 runs to 13 residues. Here the CDR3 reads CASSPGSPYEQYF. The CDR3 DNA follows: TGCGCCAGCAGCCCCGGGAGCCCCTACGAGCAGTACTTC. Variable domain in full (rest from reference TRBV5-1 and TRBJ2-7): KAGVTQTPRYLIKTRGQQVTLSCSPISGHRSVSWYQQTPGQGLQFLFEYFSETQRNKGNFPGRFSGRQFSNSRSEMNVSTLELGDSALYLCASSPGSPYEQYFGPGTRLTVT.

The V and J genes are TRBV25-1 and TRBJ1-1, with D possibly TRBD1 on 6 matching bases. V dropped 1 base and J dropped 11 bases, with 20 bases sitting between them. The CDR3 is 15 residues long. Germline values: CDR1 MGHDK, CDR2 SYGVNS. CDR3 protein: CASSESGQGSRVAFF. CDR3 bases: TGTGCCAGCAGTGAATCGGGGCAGGGGTCCCGCGTGGCTTTCTTT.

This clone was counted a single time. V is TRBV27 and J is TRBJ2-5; TRBD2 matches at 10 bases. Germline V CDR1 and CDR2: MNHEY, SMNVEV (reference sequence). V was clipped by 6 bases and J by 2 bases; unmatched bases: 6. This CDR3 spans 15 amino acids. The CDR3 nucleotides read TGTGCCAGCAGGTTAGCGGGAGGAAGACAAGAGACCCAGTACTTC. Its protein is CASRLAGGRQETQYF.

This clone has only a few counts. The identical CDR3 is also encoded by other nucleotide sequences in the sample. This chain links TRBV19 with TRBJ1-2, with a weak D call TRBD1 (6 bases). CDR1 and CDR2 (germline): LNHDA, SQIVND (reference sequence). V was cut by 5 bases and J by 4 bases, with 11 bases left in between. CDR3 length: 13 amino acids. CDR3 in DNA: TGTGCCAGTAGTCCTCAGGGGTTCTATGGCTACACCTTC. This sequence encodes CASSPQGFYGYTF.

This chain uses TRBV6-1 with TRBJ1-3, with 9 bases that match TRBD1. The CDR3 has 16 residues. The germline gives CDR1 MNHNS, CDR2 SASEGT. V gave up 3 bases and J gave up 1 base; unmatched junction bases: 4. CDR3 amino acids: CASSDPGQGSGNTIYF. CDR3 nucleotides: TGTGCCAGCAGTGATCCGGGACAGGGATCTGGAAACACCATATATTTT.

The V and J genes are TRBV19 and TRBJ2-3; D gene uncertain. CDR1 and CDR2 from the germline V gene are LNHDA and SQIVND (reference sequence). Trimming took 6 bases from V and 6 from J, leaving 7 bases between them. The CDR3 totals 11 residues. The CDR3 loop reads CASSLYDTQYF. For the CDR3, the DNA is TGTGCCAGTAGCCTTTATGATACGCAGTATTTT.

The chain is built from TRBV28 and TRBJ2-7; D is perhaps TRBD1 (7 bases). The CDR3 length is 13 residues. Trimming pared 8 bases from V and 3 bases from J, leaving 14 bases between. Germline loops: CDR1 MDHEN, CDR2 SYDVKM. The CDR3 nucleotides read TGTGCCAGCCGTGCGGGACAGAGCTACGAGCAGTACTTC. Protein: CASRAGQSYEQYF.

The V call is TRBV19, the J call TRBJ1-5; tentatively, D is TRBD1 (6 bases). In germline, CDR1 is LNHDA, CDR2 SQIVND (reference sequence). Trimming removed 7 bases at V and 4 bases at J, with 14 bases between. This CDR3 is 14 amino acids long. CDR3 region: CASTGAGSNQPQHF. The CDR3 region has the DNA TGTGCCAGTACGGGGGCAGGTTCGAATCAGCCCCAGCATTTT.

The J gene is TRBJ1-4, the V gene TRBV9, with a tentative D call TRBD1 (5 bases). The length of the CDR3 is 15 residues. V was pared by 0 bases and J by 1 base, with 7 bases between. Germline-derived CDR1 and CDR2 are SGDLS and YYNGEE. As DNA, the CDR3 is TGTGCCAGCAGCGTAGGTACAGGAACTAATGAAAAACTGTTTTTT. This gives the protein CASSVGTGTNEKLFF.